This record looks at one T cell receptor (beta chain) sequence and its context. These data originate in a study of blood T cell repertoires in COVID-19. The protocol was immunoSEQ multiplex PCR, while the TCRdb copy is restricted to in-frame clones and leaves out a portion. The sample carries approximately 190,000 clones, about 83% recorded once. CDR3 length: 16 residues. CDR1 MNHEY and CDR2 SVGAGI come from the germline V gene. V gave up 2 bases and J gave up 5 bases; unmatched junction bases: 8. The origin of this receptor is a young woman who had been exposed to COVID-19. The sequencing sample was made of PBMCs or T cells enriched from blood (not recorded which). The chain employs TRBV6-5 and TRBJ2-7; 11 bases line up with TRBD2. The CDR3 DNA is TGTGCCAGCAGTTACCCCGGACTAGCGGGTAACCACGAGCAGTACTTC. Encoded protein: CASSYPGLAGNHEQYF.